This T cell receptor beta chain was retrieved from a study of T cell responses to AZD1222 COVID-19 vaccine. Whole-study context: Timing groups of about 4 and about 12 weeks for second doses were pooled. Study results and limitations: Donors were chiefly white British, with a greater number of females, and clonal diversity was perhaps underestimated. Researchers report vaccine-associated CD4 TCRs spanning spike, with dominance at 160-218 and 743-854. The study found Spike-specific TCR breadth and depth rose after two AZD1222 doses.

The sample holds one count of this clone. No antigen is known for it. Method: immunoSEQ multiplex PCR; TCRdb's copy keeps in-frame clones and lacks some. The sample has over 75,000 clones; around 91% are singletons. This receptor was obtained from an adult in good health. Source: peripheral blood, taken on day 0 of AZD1222 vaccination.

As DNA, the CDR3 is TGTGCCAGCAGTCTCGAGCTGGGACAGGGGGGCCAGCCCCAGCATTTT. Its protein product is CASSLELGQGGQPQHF. The chain links TRBV28 to TRBJ1-5, with 11 bases identical to TRBD1. Trimming removed 5 bases from V and 7 bases from J; junction bases left unmatched: 10. CDR1 is MDHEN, CDR2 SYDVKM, per germline. CDR3 length: 16 residues.